The 29 T cell receptor beta chains below all came from one sample that was sequenced in a study of T cell repertoires in cytomegalovirus infection. TCRdb itself ran the reads through MiXCR, one entry per CDR3 protein. The sample shows about 180,000 distinct CDR3 sequences, over 13% of them seen only once. Material for sequencing was PBMCs. The source of these receptors is a human donor in good health (CMV status not recorded). Some clones in this sample may be carry-over from other donors' samples.

Concerning this clonotype: One base away lies a much larger clone, so this may be a sequencing read error. The chain joins TRBV24-1 to TRBJ2-3; 14 positions match TRBD2. Germline V gives CDR1 KGHDR, CDR2 SFDVKD. The length of the CDR3 is 14 residues. CDR3 nucleotide sequence: TGTGCCACCTCGGGACTAGCGGGAGCAGATATGCAGTATTTT. This codes for CATSGLAGADMQYF.

This clonotype was counted only a few times. The chain uses TRBV2 and TRBJ2-3; the D is unclear. V gave up 4 bases and J gave up 6 bases, with 11 bases separating them. CDR1 and CDR2 from the germline V gene are SNHLY and FYNNEI. The CDR3 runs to 13 residues. The CDR3 DNA is TGTGCCAGCAGTGTAAGGGTATGGGATACGCAGTATTTT. Protein product: CASSVRVWDTQYF.

This sequence joins TRBV14 and TRBJ1-1; a weak D match, TRBD1 (5 bases). V was pared by 1 base and J by 5 bases, with 11 bases between. From germline, CDR1 is SGHDN and CDR2 FVKESK. This CDR3 has 14 amino acids. In nucleotides, the CDR3 is TGTGCCAGCAGCCAAGTACGAGGGACGACTGAAGCTTTCTTT. As protein: CASSQVRGTTEAFF.

This sequence joins TRBV29-1 and TRBJ1-1; D call uncertain. The CDR3 loop spans 17 amino acids. V lost 0 bases, J lost 1 base, and 18 bases lay in between. Germline assignment: CDR1 SQVTM and CDR2 ANQGSEA. The CDR3 reads CSVEDHEGRVANTEAFF. DNA of the CDR3: TGCAGCGTTGAAGATCACGAAGGAAGGGTCGCGAACACTGAAGCTTTCTTT.

The chain uses TRBV6-6 and TRBJ2-1; 7 bases line up with TRBD1. V shed 0 bases, J shed 5 bases, and the junction held 10 bases outside the gene matches. This CDR3 comprises 17 residues. Germline loops: CDR1 MNHNY, CDR2 SVGAGI (reference sequence). CDR3 residues: CASSYSRQGLLDNEQFF. Written as DNA, the CDR3 is TGTGCCAGCAGTTACTCGCGACAGGGCCTATTAGACAATGAGCAGTTCTTC.

Here the CDR3 DNA reads TGTGCCAGCGGGGGGCCCAGGAAAGAGACCCAGTACTTC. Protein product: CASGGPRKETQYF. The chain couples TRBV2 to TRBJ2-5, with D possibly being TRBD1 or TRBD2 (6 bases each). Looked up from germline, CDR1 is SNHLY and CDR2 is FYNNEI. The CDR3 spans 13 residues. V shed 8 bases and J shed 3 bases, with 13 bases lying between them.

The table lists this clonotype with a few counts. V usage is TRBV4-1 and J usage is TRBJ2-1, with TRBD2 matching over 9 bases. The CDR3 runs to 18 residues. Losses at the gene ends were 0 bases for V and 1 base for J; bases not matched to a gene: 7. The germline V gene encodes CDR1 MGHRA and CDR2 YSYEKL. CDR3 sequence (DNA): TGCGCCAGCAGCCAAGATCATGGCGGGAGGGCTTCCTACAATGAGCAGTTCTTC. Protein product: CASSQDHGGRASYNEQFF.

This clonotype has at least ten counts. The chain has TRBV7-8 and TRBJ1-1; D gene uncertain. The CDR3 loop spans 17 amino acids. CDR1 and CDR2 (germline): SGHVS, FQNEAQ. With 4 bases removed from V and 0 bases from J, the gap between germline ends came to 18 bases. CDR3 in DNA: TGTGCCAGCAGCTATCAGACTCTCAGAGCTTTGAACACTGAAGCTTTCTTT. Residues: CASSYQTLRALNTEAFF. Complete variable domain (other parts from reference TRBV7-8 and TRBJ1-1): GAGVSQSPRYKVAKRGQDVALRCDPISGHVSLFWYQQALGQGPEFLTYFQNEAQLDKSGLPSDRFFAERPEGSVSTLKIQRTQQEDSAVYLCASSYQTLRALNTEAFFGQGTRLTVV.

This clonotype was detected only a few times. The rearrangement joins TRBV6-2 or TRBV6-3 to TRBJ2-7; the match to TRBD2 covers 7 bases. Germline CDR1 and CDR2: MNHEY and SVGEGT. The CDR3 sequence is 15 residues long. V lost 2 bases, J lost 3 bases, and 7 bases stayed unmatched. The CDR3 protein is CASSYPGRNSYEQYF. The CDR3 bases are TGTGCCAGCAGTTACCCCGGGAGGAACAGCTACGAGCAGTACTTC.

In its sample, this clonotype was seen once. A read error may be the cause here, since a much bigger clone is one base away. This sequence joins TRBV18 and TRBJ2-6, with D perhaps matching TRBD1 (6 bases). CDR1 is KGHSH, CDR2 LQKENI, per germline. The CDR3 contains 17 residues. The CDR3 DNA is TGTGCCAGCTCACCCGGACAGCTTTTCACTGGGGCCAACGTCCTGCCTTTC. This translates into CASSPGQLFTGANVLPF.

DNA of the CDR3: TGCGCCAGCAGCTTGGGGGGGGAGGACATTCAGTACTTC. It codes for CASSLGGEDIQYF. This chain joins TRBV5-1 and TRBJ2-4; D possibly corresponds to TRBD2 (6 bases). Looked up from germline, CDR1 is SGHRS and CDR2 is YFSETQ. This CDR3 region has 13 residues. With 0 bases removed from V and 8 bases from J, the gap between germline ends came to 9 bases. Drawing the rest from reference TRBV5-1 and TRBJ2-4, the complete variable domain is KAGVTQTPRYLIKTRGQQVTLSCSPISGHRSVSWYQQTPGQGLQFLFEYFSETQRNKGNFPGRFSGRQFSNSRSEMNVSTLELGDSALYLCASSLGGEDIQYFGAGTRLSVL.

This clonotype was counted a few times. The chain is built from TRBV3-1 and TRBJ2-4; D could derive from TRBD1 or TRBD2 (5 bases each). CDR1 LGHDT and CDR2 YNNKEL come from the germline V gene (reference sequence). Trimming left V 0 bases short and J 0 bases short, with 12 bases between. The CDR3 length is 17 residues. The CDR3 nucleotides read TGTGCCAGCAGCCAAGAAACTACAGGACTAGCCAAAAACATTCAGTACTTC. It codes for CASSQETTGLAKNIQYF.

The chain links TRBV6-6 to TRBJ2-7; no definite D call. With 2 bases removed from V and 1 base from J, the gap between germline ends came to 6 bases. Per the germline V gene, CDR1 is MNHNY and CDR2 is SVGAGI (reference sequence). There are 13 residues in the CDR3. CDR3 residues: CASSYPASYEQYF. CDR3 DNA: TGTGCCAGCAGTTACCCCGCATCCTACGAGCAGTACTTC.

In this sample, this clonotype turned up many times. The DNA of the CDR3 is TGCGCCAGCAGCCAAGTGGGACAGGATGGCTACACCTTC. Translation gives CASSQVGQDGYTF. The rearrangement links TRBV4-1 to TRBJ1-2, with 8 positions matching TRBD1. From germline, CDR1 is MGHRA and CDR2 YSYEKL. V shed 1 base and J 6 bases; nucleotides not matched to a gene: 1. This CDR3 has 13 amino acids.

The chain combines TRBV5-1 with TRBJ1-1; D is perhaps TRBD1 (5 bases). This CDR3 contains 14 residues. Deletions cut 0 bases from V and 4 bases from J, with 10 bases between. Germline-derived CDR1 and CDR2 are SGHRS and YFSETQ. The DNA for the CDR3 is TGCGCCAGCAGCTTGGAGGCAGGGATCACTGAAGCTTTCTTT. Translated, it gives CASSLEAGITEAFF. The whole variable domain, filled in from reference TRBV5-1 and TRBJ1-1, reads KAGVTQTPRYLIKTRGQQVTLSCSPISGHRSVSWYQQTPGQGLQFLFEYFSETQRNKGNFPGRFSGRQFSNSRSEMNVSTLELGDSALYLCASSLEAGITEAFFGQGTRLTVV.

This chain links TRBV7-3 with TRBJ2-2; D gene ambiguous. CDR3 length equals 15 residues. Germline loops: CDR1 SGHTA, CDR2 FQGTGA. V lost 4 bases, J lost 0 bases, and 9 bases lay in between. The CDR3 sequence: CASSSAIANTGELFF. CDR3 DNA sequence: TGTGCCAGCAGCTCGGCCATCGCGAACACCGGGGAGCTGTTTTTT.

The chain links TRBV5-1 to TRBJ2-1; the D is unclear. The CDR3 covers 12 residues. V lost 5 bases and J 10 bases, leaving 13 bases between the germline ends. Germline V gene lookup returns CDR1 SGHRS and CDR2 YFSETQ. The CDR3 loop is CASRNEMGEQFF. For the CDR3, the DNA is TGCGCCAGCAGGAATGAGATGGGCGAGCAGTTCTTC.

At least ten counts were recorded for this clonotype. The CDR3 DNA sequence: TGTGCCAGCAGCCAAGGGGACACATACCTCCCTGGCTACACCTTC. Its protein product is CASSQGDTYLPGYTF. This chain joins TRBV4-2 and TRBJ1-2, with a weak D call TRBD1 (6 bases). The CDR3 length is 15 residues. CDR1 is LGHNA, CDR2 YNFKEQ, per germline. V lost 1 base and J 7 bases, leaving 16 bases between the germline ends.

This clonotype was seen at least ten times. The V and J genes are TRBV7-2 and TRBJ2-1; 8 nucleotides match TRBD2. The germline gives CDR1 SGHTA, CDR2 FQGNSA. This CDR3 is built from 13 residues. V trimming: 3 bases; J trimming: 7 bases; junction bases outside the gene matches: 2. Here the CDR3 DNA reads TGTGCCAGCAGCTTGACGGGAGGGAATGAGCAGTTCTTC. This sequence encodes CASSLTGGNEQFF.

In the case of this clonotype: The germline gene is not matched at one end of the junction; a read error may be the cause. The chain combines TRBV12-3 or TRBV12-4 with TRBJ1-5; no clear D. This CDR3 is built from 14 residues. The CDR3 nucleotides are TGTGCCAACAGTCAGGATTATAGCAAACAGCCCCAGCATTTT. Its translation is CANSQDYSKQPQHF.

The sample holds many counts of this clonotype. The genes are TRBV7-2 and TRBJ2-2; TRBD1 matches 7 bases. Germline V gives CDR1 SGHTA, CDR2 FQGNSA. The CDR3 sequence is 17 residues long. After removal of 4 bases from V and 1 base from J, the junction contained 9 bases not matched to a gene. The CDR3 nucleotides are TGTGCCAGCAGCTCGCTTCCACAGGGGTTGAACACCGGGGAGCTGTTTTTT. Translation: CASSSLPQGLNTGELFF.

The gene calls are TRBV28 and TRBJ1-2; TRBD1 matches at 10 bases. V was pared by 4 bases and J by 8 bases, with 7 bases of the junction left unmatched. Germline V gene sequence: CDR1 MDHEN, CDR2 SYDVKM. This CDR3 has 14 amino acids. In DNA form, the CDR3 reads TGTGCCAGCAGTTCGACAGGGGGCGTTGGGGGCTACACCTTC. This codes for CASSSTGGVGGYTF.

This clonotype has ten or more counts. The chain uses TRBV6-6 and TRBJ1-4; D unclear. The CDR3 is 14 amino acids. V was shortened by 2 bases and J by 7 bases, with 11 bases between the two germline ends. The germline CDR1 and CDR2 sequences are MNHNY and SVGAGI (reference sequence). The CDR3 is CASSYAQLGEKLFF. For the CDR3, the DNA is TGTGCCAGCAGTTACGCCCAGTTAGGTGAAAAACTGTTTTTT.

The gene calls are TRBV7-3 and TRBJ1-1; D gene unclear. Germline CDR1 is SGHTA and CDR2 is FQGTGA. V was cut by 5 bases and J by 0 bases, with 7 bases left in between. This CDR3 has 13 residues. The CDR3 DNA is TGTGCCAGCAGCAGGGTACTGAACACTGAAGCTTTCTTT. Residues: CASSRVLNTEAFF.

This clonotype was seen ten or more times. The genes are TRBV7-9 and TRBJ1-1; no clear D. This CDR3 comprises 14 residues. Trimming removed 5 bases at V and 5 bases at J, with 15 bases between. From germline, CDR1 is SEHNR and CDR2 FQNEAQ (reference sequence). The CDR3 protein is CASSPLKGWTEAFF. DNA of the CDR3: TGTGCCAGCAGCCCTCTTAAGGGTTGGACTGAAGCTTTCTTT.

Comments on this clonotype: A much larger clone lies a single base off, so this may be a read error. This chain links TRBV10-3 with TRBJ1-1; 8 bases agree with TRBD1. This CDR3 has 14 residues. With 11 bases clipped from V and 7 bases from J, the junction kept 15 bases outside the gene matches. Germline V CDR1 and CDR2: ENHRY, SYGVKD. CDR3 loop: CAAHQGAGTGEAFF. The CDR3 DNA sequence: TGTGCCGCTCACCAGGGGGCTGGTACTGGTGAAGCTTTCTTT.

V usage is TRBV19 and J usage is TRBJ1-1; 7 positions match TRBD1. The CDR3 runs 16 residues. Germline V gene lookup returns CDR1 LNHDA and CDR2 SQIVND (reference sequence). The junction had 8 bases not matched to a gene; V was cut back by 4 bases and J by 0 bases. CDR3 DNA sequence: TGTGCCAGTAGTACCCACAGGGGACTCCTGAACACTGAAGCTTTCTTT. Its translation: CASSTHRGLLNTEAFF.

There are a few counts of this clonotype. V gene TRBV2 combines with J gene TRBJ1-4; D remains ambiguous. Looked up from germline, CDR1 is SNHLY and CDR2 is FYNNEI. Trimming stripped 0 bases from V and 14 bases from J, with 13 bases between. This CDR3 has 13 amino acids. The CDR3 protein is CASSEAMGTVLFF. The CDR3 DNA follows: TGTGCCAGCAGTGAAGCAATGGGAACAGTTCTGTTTTTT.

The table lists this clonotype with a few counts. This rearrangement joins TRBV20-1 to TRBJ2-1; D is unclear. Germline CDR1 reads DFQATT; CDR2 reads SNEGSKA (reference sequence). Trimming removed 1 base at V and 4 bases at J, with 8 bases between. The CDR3 spans 13 residues. The CDR3 here is CSARGIVYNEQFF. CDR3 bases: TGCAGTGCTAGAGGGATTGTATACAATGAGCAGTTCTTC.